A single sample is the source of the 27 T cell receptor beta chains below, sequenced in a study of cytomegalovirus exposure and HLA in healthy donors. Method: immunoSEQ multiplex PCR; TCRdb's copy keeps in-frame clones and lacks some. The repertoire includes 150,000 to 200,000 clones, 85% of them detected once, and roughly 15% sits in the top ten. Sequences were obtained from PBMCs. These receptors all come from a man between 18 and 35 years old in good health and CMV-seropositive.

V usage is TRBV28 and J usage is TRBJ2-7; 8 nucleotides line up with TRBD1. The germline CDR1 and CDR2 sequences are MDHEN and SYDVKM. After removal of 7 bases from V and 2 bases from J, the junction contained 7 bases not matched to a gene. The CDR3 is 14 amino acids. This chain's CDR3 is CASTRTGWTYEQYF. The CDR3 region has the DNA TGTGCCAGCACCCGGACAGGGTGGACCTACGAGCAGTACTTC. The full variable domain, with the rest looked up from reference TRBV28 and TRBJ2-7, is DVKVTQSSRYLVKRTGEKVFLECVQDMDHENMFWYRQDPGLGLRLIYFSYDVKMKEKGDIPEGYSVSREKKERFSLILESASTNQTSMYLCASTRTGWTYEQYFGPGTRLTVT.

The chain recombines TRBV2 with TRBJ1-2; 10 positions match TRBD1. Germline V gene lookup returns CDR1 SNHLY and CDR2 FYNNEI. V lost 2 bases, J lost 3 bases, and 6 bases stayed unmatched. This CDR3 is 16 amino acids long. The CDR3 here is CASSEPRDRGDYGYTF. CDR3 in DNA: TGTGCCAGCAGTGAACCCCGGGACAGGGGCGACTATGGCTACACCTTC.

This rearrangement joins TRBV2 to TRBJ1-1, with D perhaps TRBD1 (6 bases). Trimming cost V 2 bases and J 1 base, with 11 bases left between them. The CDR3 is 15 residues long. CDR1 SNHLY and CDR2 FYNNEI come from the germline V gene. Written as DNA, the CDR3 is TGTGCCAGCAGTGAACCAGAGACAGGGAACACTGAAGCTTTCTTT. It yields the protein CASSEPETGNTEAFF. Filled out from reference TRBV2 and TRBJ1-1, the complete variable domain reads EPEVTQTPSHQVTQMGQEVILRCVPISNHLYFYWYRQILGQKVEFLVSFYNNEISEKSEIFDDQFSVERPDGSNFTLKIRSTKLEDSAMYFCASSEPETGNTEAFFGQGTRLTVV.

The chain couples TRBV11-3 to TRBJ2-7; D might be TRBD2 (7 bases). The V end was cut by 2 bases, the J end by 3 bases, with 20 bases between. Looked up from germline, CDR1 is SGHNT and CDR2 is YENEEA. This CDR3 is built from 17 residues. CDR3 coding DNA: TGTGCCAGCAGCTTAAAATCATGGGCGGGGGCTATCTACGAGCAGTACTTC. Translating gives CASSLKSWAGAIYEQYF.

The J gene is TRBJ1-3, the V gene TRBV10-3; D gene ambiguous. The ends were cut back, 11 bases at V and 5 bases at J, with 19 bases in the middle. Per the germline V gene, CDR1 is ENHRY and CDR2 is SYGVKD. CDR3 length: 14 amino acids. CDR3: CAFRDNLWRNTIYF. CDR3 nucleotides: TGTGCCTTCCGGGATAACCTCTGGAGAAACACCATATATTTT.

This clone was detected only a few times. V gene TRBV11-1 combines with J gene TRBJ2-1, with D possibly being TRBD1 (6 bases). V shed 5 bases and J shed 4 bases, with 18 bases lying between them. The CDR3 covers 16 residues. Germline V lookup: CDR1 SGHAT, CDR2 FQDESV (reference sequence). The CDR3 DNA reads TGTGCCAGCAGCCCTCGAGGGGACAAGCTTTACAATGAGCAGTTCTTC. It yields the protein CASSPRGDKLYNEQFF.

V gene TRBV5-6 combines with J gene TRBJ2-3; 13 bases align to TRBD2. Germline CDR1 SGHDT, CDR2 YYEEEE. The CDR3 loop spans 17 amino acids. Trimming at V came to 3 bases and at J to 6 bases, leaving 10 bases not matched to a gene. The CDR3 DNA is TGTGCCAGCAGCTCCTACGGGACTAGCGGGGCAGTGGATACGCAGTATTTT. Amino acid sequence: CASSSYGTSGAVDTQYF.

The J gene is TRBJ2-5, the V gene TRBV6-1; D call uncertain. The ends were cut back, 7 bases at V and 5 bases at J, with 8 bases in the middle. The CDR3 runs to 11 residues. From germline, CDR1 is MNHNS and CDR2 SASEGT. The CDR3, as DNA: TGTGCCAGCACCGGTTTGGAGACCCAGTACTTC. Its protein product is CASTGLETQYF.

The rearrangement uses TRBV2 and TRBJ2-7; 7 bases fit TRBD1. The CDR3 extends over 14 amino acids. CDR1 SNHLY and CDR2 FYNNEI come from the germline V gene. V trimming: 3 bases; J trimming: 6 bases; junction bases outside the gene matches: 8. The CDR3 loop reads CASSDVQGRFEQYF. The CDR3 DNA sequence: TGTGCCAGCAGTGACGTACAGGGGCGGTTCGAGCAGTACTTC.

This rearrangement joins TRBV5-1 to TRBJ1-1; 10 nucleotides line up with TRBD1. CDR1 SGHRS and CDR2 YFSETQ come from the germline V gene. This CDR3 spans 14 amino acids. V was pared by 4 bases and J by 5 bases, with 5 bases of the junction left unmatched. CDR3: CASSTGTGVTEAFF. The CDR3 region has the DNA TGCGCCAGCAGCACCGGGACAGGGGTTACTGAAGCTTTCTTT.

V usage is TRBV6-5 and J usage is TRBJ1-2; D perhaps matches TRBD1 (5 bases). The V end was cut by 7 bases, the J end by 3 bases, with 18 bases between. The length of the CDR3 is 15 residues. Germline values: CDR1 MNHEY, CDR2 SVGAGI. Here the CDR3 reads CASTRSGGGHYGYTF. In DNA form, the CDR3 reads TGTGCCAGCACACGTTCCGGCGGGGGACACTATGGCTACACCTTC.

The chain uses TRBV11-2 and TRBJ2-1; a weak D match, TRBD2 (5 bases). The CDR3 has 13 residues. The V end was cut by 0 bases, the J end by 7 bases, with 7 bases between. From germline, CDR1 is SGHAT and CDR2 FQNNGV. CDR3 DNA: TGTGCCAGCAGCTTAGAGGACTTAAATGAGCAGTTCTTC. It translates to CASSLEDLNEQFF.

The V and J genes are TRBV5-1 and TRBJ1-2; 8 bases line up with TRBD1. Germline CDR1 is SGHRS and CDR2 is YFSETQ. This CDR3 comprises 14 residues. Trimming cost V 4 bases and J 6 bases; bases outside gene matches: 8. The CDR3 DNA reads as TGCGCCAGCAGCCACGGAAGGACAGGGAATGGCTACACCTTC. Amino acids: CASSHGRTGNGYTF. Together with reference TRBV5-1 and TRBJ1-2, the CDR3 gives the full variable domain: KAGVTQTPRYLIKTRGQQVTLSCSPISGHRSVSWYQQTPGQGLQFLFEYFSETQRNKGNFPGRFSGRQFSNSRSEMNVSTLELGDSALYLCASSHGRTGNGYTFGSGTRLTVV.

The chain couples TRBV19 to TRBJ1-1; 9 nucleotides match TRBD1. This CDR3 spans 13 amino acids. Germline CDR1 is LNHDA and CDR2 is SQIVND (reference sequence). Unmatched junction bases numbered 2, after V lost 5 bases and J lost 4 bases. The CDR3 DNA reads TGTGCCAGTAGTGGACAGGGGAGCACTGAAGCTTTCTTT. This encodes CASSGQGSTEAFF.

V gene TRBV7-3 combines with J gene TRBJ2-1; possibly TRBD1 for D (6 bases). Germline V gives CDR1 SGHTA, CDR2 FQGTGA. Trimming took 3 bases from V and 2 from J, leaving 11 bases between them. The CDR3 is made up of 15 amino acids. Here the CDR3 reads CASSLIEGAYNEQFF. The CDR3 region has the DNA TGTGCCAGCAGCTTGATAGAGGGGGCCTACAATGAGCAGTTCTTC.

The V and J genes are TRBV19 and TRBJ2-3; the D is unclear. Trimming removed 7 bases from V and 2 bases from J, with 7 bases in between. The CDR3 contains 12 residues. The germline CDR1 and CDR2 sequences are LNHDA and SQIVND (reference sequence). The CDR3 coding sequence is TGTGCCAGTACAGGTGACACAGATACGCAGTATTTT. This sequence encodes CASTGDTDTQYF.

The gene calls are TRBV5-4 and TRBJ2-1; D possibly corresponds to TRBD2 (6 bases). V lost 5 bases to trimming and J lost 2 bases, with 14 bases between them. Germline values: CDR1 SGHNT, CDR2 YYREEE (reference sequence). This CDR3 has 15 amino acids. DNA of the CDR3: TGTGCCAGCAGAGACCCCGGGACTCCCTACAATGAGCAGTTCTTC. Translated: CASRDPGTPYNEQFF.

The rearrangement links TRBV29-1 to TRBJ2-1; maybe TRBD2 (6 bases). Germline CDR1 is SQVTM and CDR2 is ANQGSEA. This CDR3 comprises 13 residues. Deletions cut 6 bases from V and 8 bases from J, with 17 bases between. The CDR3 loop is CSVWQQTGDEQFF. CDR3 DNA: TGCAGCGTGTGGCAGCAAACGGGAGATGAGCAGTTCTTC.

This chain links TRBV27 with TRBJ2-3; 7 nucleotides align to TRBD2. V lost 6 bases, J lost 8 bases, and 8 bases stayed unmatched. CDR1 is MNHEY, CDR2 SMNVEV, per germline (reference sequence). This CDR3 is built from 13 residues. CDR3 in amino acids: CASRRLAVGTQYF. DNA for the CDR3: TGTGCCAGCAGACGACTAGCTGTTGGTACGCAGTATTTT.

The rearrangement links TRBV7-9 to TRBJ1-4; 7 nucleotides match TRBD1. The CDR3 is 14 amino acids. Per germline, CDR1 SEHNR and CDR2 FQNEAQ (reference sequence). Trimming at V came to 5 bases and at J to 3 bases, leaving 3 bases not matched to a gene. The CDR3 here is CASSPGQSNEKLFF. The CDR3 DNA sequence: TGTGCCAGCAGCCCGGGACAGTCTAATGAAAAACTGTTTTTT.

The chain joins TRBV28 to TRBJ1-1, with D unclear. Germline V gene lookup returns CDR1 MDHEN and CDR2 SYDVKM. The V and J ends lost 6 bases and 5 bases respectively, with 7 bases between them. The CDR3 is 11 amino acids. Written as DNA, the CDR3 is TGTGCCAGCAGGAGGAGGACTGAAGCTTTCTTT. Its protein product is CASRRRTEAFF.

This sequence joins TRBV29-1 and TRBJ1-1; 7 bases fit TRBD1. Germline V lookup: CDR1 SQVTM, CDR2 ANQGSEA. The CDR3 contains 15 residues. Germline trimming cut 3 bases from V and 1 base from J; bases unmatched to any gene: 8. The chain's CDR3 is CSVDSLQGRNTEAFF. Written as DNA, the CDR3 is TGCAGCGTTGACTCCCTACAGGGGAGGAACACTGAAGCTTTCTTT.

This clone appeared once. The J gene is TRBJ2-1, the V gene TRBV6-6; 9 bases are shared with TRBD2. This CDR3 comprises 16 residues. Germline V gene data show CDR1 as MNHNY and CDR2 as SVGAGI (reference sequence). V shed 7 bases, J shed 7 bases, and the junction held 14 bases outside the gene matches. The CDR3 region is CASTFGAGGLLNEQFF. CDR3 sequence (DNA): TGTGCCAGCACCTTTGGGGCGGGGGGGCTCTTAAATGAGCAGTTCTTC.

This clone was detected only a few times. This chain connects TRBV30 to TRBJ2-7; maybe TRBD2 (6 bases). V was shortened by 5 bases and J by 6 bases, with 11 bases between the two germline ends. The V gene's germline CDR1 is GTSNPN and CDR2 SVGIG (reference sequence). CDR3 length equals 11 residues. The CDR3 here is CAWGPGGEQYF. CDR3 sequence (DNA): TGTGCCTGGGGCCCCGGGGGCGAGCAGTACTTC.

The J gene is TRBJ1-1, the V gene TRBV2; 8 bases line up with TRBD1. Germline CDR1 and CDR2: SNHLY and FYNNEI. After removal of 1 base from V and 4 bases from J, the junction contained 14 bases not matched to a gene. The CDR3 spans 18 residues. The chain's CDR3 is CASSEGGQGARGGTEAFF. CDR3 bases: TGTGCCAGCAGTGAAGGGGGTCAGGGGGCGCGGGGGGGCACTGAAGCTTTCTTT.

Of note for this clone: This may arise from a read error, as a much more abundant clone is one base away. The rearrangement joins TRBV13 to TRBJ1-1; D unclear. V shed 1 base and J shed 1 base, with 4 bases lying between them. The CDR3 totals 13 residues. CDR1 is PRHDT and CDR2 is FYEKMQ in the germline V gene (reference sequence). CDR3 sequence reads: CASSLDRNTEAFF. The CDR3 nucleotides are TGTGCCAGCAGCTTAGACAGGAACACTGAAGCTTTCTTT.

The rearrangement links TRBV5-4 to TRBJ2-2; the D gene is possibly TRBD1 (6 bases). CDR3 size: 15 residues. Germline CDR1 and CDR2: SGHNT and YYREEE (reference sequence). Trimming removed 1 base from V and 6 bases from J, with 13 bases in between. The CDR3 sequence: CASSLLAGAPGELFF. CDR3 DNA: TGTGCCAGCAGCTTGCTGGCAGGGGCCCCCGGGGAGCTGTTTTTT.